A single sample gave rise to the 3 T cell receptor beta chains below, sequenced in a study of a mutant IDH1 vaccine in newly diagnosed glioma. The time point here: week 23, last vaccination. The study gave 300 ug of mutant IDH1 20-mer peptide per vaccine dose, with topical imiquimod. Only in-frame clones appear in the TCRdb table, and some are missing; sequencing was by immunoSEQ multiplex PCR. The sample has tens of thousands of clones, 78% seen once. The antigens of these receptors remain unknown. The sample in question was PBMCs, obtained from a glioma patient whose treatment included an IDH1 peptide vaccine. These receptor sequences come from a woman in her 40s with glioma. Some clones in this sample may be carry-over from other donors' samples.

The CDR3 region has the DNA TGTGCCAGCAGCCAACCAGGAAAGGATCGCAATGAGCAGTTCTTC. It encodes CASSQPGKDRNEQFF. The chain joins TRBV9 to TRBJ2-1, with unresolved D. CDR1 and CDR2 (germline): SGDLS, YYNGEE. V was shortened by 4 bases and J by 6 bases, with 17 bases between the two germline ends. The CDR3 contains 15 residues.

V is TRBV19 and J is TRBJ1-1; D possibly corresponds to TRBD1 (5 bases). The CDR3 extends over 15 amino acids. With 4 bases removed from V and 2 bases from J, the gap between germline ends came to 14 bases. Germline CDR1 reads LNHDA; CDR2 reads SQIVND (reference sequence). The CDR3 sequence: CASSNPGDANTEAFF. The CDR3 DNA is TGTGCCAGTAGTAACCCTGGGGACGCCAACACTGAAGCTTTCTTT.

The genes are TRBV4-2 and TRBJ2-5; D could derive from TRBD1 or TRBD2 (6 bases each). CDR1 is LGHNA, CDR2 YNFKEQ, per germline. Trimming took 2 bases from V and 1 from J, leaving 11 bases between them. The CDR3 runs 15 residues. The DNA of the CDR3 is TGTGCCAGCAGCCAACGACGGGGGCCCCAAGAGACCCAGTACTTC. Its protein is CASSQRRGPQETQYF.